The clone carrying this T cell receptor beta chain was seen at least ten times. The data belong to a study of response to subunit inactivated influenza vaccine. TCRdb re-analysed the RT-PCR reads in MiXCR, keeping a single row per CDR3 protein. Here the sample spans about 780,000 distinct CDR3 sequences, approximately 18% being singletons. The J segment lost 4 bases and the V segment lost 6 bases, leaving 11 bases of the junction unmatched. The germline V gene encodes CDR1 SQVTM and CDR2 ANQGSEA. This CDR3 is built from 14 residues. The source material was PBMCs from blood, sampled roughly 5 days after vaccination. The chain links TRBV29-1 to TRBJ1-2; 7 nucleotides align to TRBD1. The source is a man in his forties or fifties who received an inactivated influenza vaccine. Written as DNA, the CDR3 is TGCAGCGTCTCTGAGGGGGCGGATGGCTATGGCTACACCTTC. Its translation: CSVSEGADGYGYTF.